Sequencing of this T cell receptor beta chain was carried out in a study of identical twins. Deletions cut 0 bases from V and 2 bases from J, with 12 bases between. The CDR3 has 15 amino acids. Germline V gives CDR1 SGHRS, CDR2 YFSETQ. MiXCR, applied by TCRdb to the 5' RACE reads, yields one record per CDR3 protein. Of hundreds of thousands of distinct CDR3 sequences listed, about 12% were seen once; the top ten hold about 1.5%. The same specimen was also included in a second study, on yellow fever vaccine responses in identical twins.

The V and J genes are TRBV5-1 and TRBJ2-7; D not resolved. The specimen sequenced was PBMCs. This clonotype originated in a woman aged 18-30 years in good health. CDR3 loop: CASSLEDLEPYEQYF. The CDR3 nucleotides read TGCGCCAGCAGCTTGGAGGACCTTGAACCCTACGAGCAGTACTTC.